A single T cell receptor beta chain is shown here with its context. TCRdb keeps only in-frame clones here, not all; method: immunoSEQ multiplex PCR. The table includes 140,000 to 150,000 clones, around 84% detected once. This CDR3 is built from 13 residues. V was pared by 2 bases and J by 2 bases, with 4 bases between. CDR1 is LGHNA, CDR2 YSLEER, per germline. The data belong to a study of blood T cell repertoires in COVID-19. During the 2 weeks before they entered the study, exposed participants had met someone with a PCR-confirmed or clinician-diagnosed COVID-19 case. The chain joins TRBV4-3 to TRBJ2-1, with D unclear. The sequence came from a woman in her forties or fifties who had been exposed to COVID-19. The sequenced sample consisted of PBMCs or T cells enriched from blood (not recorded which). The DNA of the CDR3 is TGCGCCAGCAGCCAAACAACCTACAATGAGCAGTTCTTC. Translation gives CASSQTTYNEQFF.